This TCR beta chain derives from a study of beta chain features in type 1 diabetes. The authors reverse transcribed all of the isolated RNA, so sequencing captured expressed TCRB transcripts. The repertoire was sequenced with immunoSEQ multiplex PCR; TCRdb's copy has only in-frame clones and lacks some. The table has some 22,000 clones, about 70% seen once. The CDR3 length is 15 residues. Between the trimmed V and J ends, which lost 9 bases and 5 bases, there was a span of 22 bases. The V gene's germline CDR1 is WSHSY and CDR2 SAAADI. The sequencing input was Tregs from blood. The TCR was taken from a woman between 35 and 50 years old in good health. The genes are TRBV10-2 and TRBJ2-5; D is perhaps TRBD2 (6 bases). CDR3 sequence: CASRQILAGWETQYF. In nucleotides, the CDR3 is TGCGCCAGTCGACAAATTCTCGCGGGGTGGGAGACCCAGTACTTC.